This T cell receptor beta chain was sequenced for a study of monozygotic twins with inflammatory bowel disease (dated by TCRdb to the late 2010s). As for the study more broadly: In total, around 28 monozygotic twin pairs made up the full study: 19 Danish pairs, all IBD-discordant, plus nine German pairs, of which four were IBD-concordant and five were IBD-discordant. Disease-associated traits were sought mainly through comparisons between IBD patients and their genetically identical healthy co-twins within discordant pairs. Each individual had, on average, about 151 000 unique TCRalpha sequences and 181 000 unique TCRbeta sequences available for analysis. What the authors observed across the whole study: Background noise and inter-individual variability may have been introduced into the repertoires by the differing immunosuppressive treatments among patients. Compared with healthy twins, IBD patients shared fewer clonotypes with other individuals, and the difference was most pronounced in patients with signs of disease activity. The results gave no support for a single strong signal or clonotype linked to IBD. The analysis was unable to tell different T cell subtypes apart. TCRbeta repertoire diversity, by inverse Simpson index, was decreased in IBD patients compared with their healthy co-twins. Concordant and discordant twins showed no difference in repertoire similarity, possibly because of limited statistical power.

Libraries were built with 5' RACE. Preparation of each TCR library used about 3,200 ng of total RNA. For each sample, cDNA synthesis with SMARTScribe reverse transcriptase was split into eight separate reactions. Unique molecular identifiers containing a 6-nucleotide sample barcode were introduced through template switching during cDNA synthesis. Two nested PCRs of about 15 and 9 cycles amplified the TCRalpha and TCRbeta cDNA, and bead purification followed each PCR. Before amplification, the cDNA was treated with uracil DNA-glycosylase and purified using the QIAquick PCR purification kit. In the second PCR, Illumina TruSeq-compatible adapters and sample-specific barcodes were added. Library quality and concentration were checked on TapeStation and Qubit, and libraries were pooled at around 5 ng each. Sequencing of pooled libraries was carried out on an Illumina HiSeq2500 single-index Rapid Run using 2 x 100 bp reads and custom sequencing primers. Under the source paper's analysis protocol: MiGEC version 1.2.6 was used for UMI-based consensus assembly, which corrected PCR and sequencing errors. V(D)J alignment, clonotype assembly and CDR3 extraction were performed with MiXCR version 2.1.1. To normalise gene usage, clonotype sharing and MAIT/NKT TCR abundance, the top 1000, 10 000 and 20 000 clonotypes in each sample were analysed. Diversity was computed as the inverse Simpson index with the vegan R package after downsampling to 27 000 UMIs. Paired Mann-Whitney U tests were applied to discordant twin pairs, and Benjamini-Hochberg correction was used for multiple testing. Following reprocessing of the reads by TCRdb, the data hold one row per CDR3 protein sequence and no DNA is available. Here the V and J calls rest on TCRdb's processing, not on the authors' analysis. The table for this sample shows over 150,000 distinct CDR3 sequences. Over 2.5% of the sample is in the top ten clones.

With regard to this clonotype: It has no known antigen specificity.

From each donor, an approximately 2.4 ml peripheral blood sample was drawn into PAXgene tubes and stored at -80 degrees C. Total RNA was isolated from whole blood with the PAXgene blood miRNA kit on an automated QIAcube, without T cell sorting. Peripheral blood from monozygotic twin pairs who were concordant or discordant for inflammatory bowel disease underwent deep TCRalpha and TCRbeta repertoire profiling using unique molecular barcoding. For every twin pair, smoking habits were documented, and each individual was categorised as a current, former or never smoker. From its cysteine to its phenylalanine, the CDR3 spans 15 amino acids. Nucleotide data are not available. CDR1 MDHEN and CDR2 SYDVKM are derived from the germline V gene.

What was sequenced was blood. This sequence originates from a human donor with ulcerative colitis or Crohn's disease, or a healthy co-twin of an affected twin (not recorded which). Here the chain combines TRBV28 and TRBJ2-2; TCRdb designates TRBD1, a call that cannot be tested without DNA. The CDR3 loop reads CASSLRQVNTGELFF.